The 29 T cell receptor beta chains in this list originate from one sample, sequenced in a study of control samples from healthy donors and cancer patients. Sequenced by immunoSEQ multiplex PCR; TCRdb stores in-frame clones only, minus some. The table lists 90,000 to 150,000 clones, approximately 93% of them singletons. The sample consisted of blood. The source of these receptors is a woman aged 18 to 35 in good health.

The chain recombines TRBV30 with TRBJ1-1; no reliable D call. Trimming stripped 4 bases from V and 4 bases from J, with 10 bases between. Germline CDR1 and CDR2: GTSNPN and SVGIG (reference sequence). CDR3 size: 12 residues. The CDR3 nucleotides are TGTGCCTGGACGGCGGCCGGCACTGAAGCTTTCTTT. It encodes CAWTAAGTEAFF.

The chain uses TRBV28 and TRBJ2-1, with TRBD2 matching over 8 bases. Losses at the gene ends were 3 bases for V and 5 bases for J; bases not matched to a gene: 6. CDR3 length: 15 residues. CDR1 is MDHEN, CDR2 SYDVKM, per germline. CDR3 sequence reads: CASSLLRGGNNEQFF. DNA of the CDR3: TGTGCCAGCAGTTTGCTCCGGGGGGGTAACAATGAGCAGTTCTTC.

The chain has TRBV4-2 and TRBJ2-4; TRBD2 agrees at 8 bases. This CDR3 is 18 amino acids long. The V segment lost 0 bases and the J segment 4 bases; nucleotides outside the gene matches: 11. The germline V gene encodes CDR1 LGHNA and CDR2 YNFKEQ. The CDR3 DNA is TGTGCCAGCAGCCAAGATGACGGGGGGGGCCTTTGGAAAAACATTCAGTACTTC. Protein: CASSQDDGGGLWKNIQYF.

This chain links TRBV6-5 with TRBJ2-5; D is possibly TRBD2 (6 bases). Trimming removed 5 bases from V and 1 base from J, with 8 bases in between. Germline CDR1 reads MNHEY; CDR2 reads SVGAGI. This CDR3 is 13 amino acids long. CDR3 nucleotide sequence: TGTGCCAGCAGTCGGGACTTCCAAGAGACCCAGTACTTC. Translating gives CASSRDFQETQYF.

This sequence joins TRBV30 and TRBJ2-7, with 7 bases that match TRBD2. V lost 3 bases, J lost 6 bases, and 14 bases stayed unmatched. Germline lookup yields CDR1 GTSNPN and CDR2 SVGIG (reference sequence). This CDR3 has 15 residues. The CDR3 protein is CAWSRGFAGEGEQYF. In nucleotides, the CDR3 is TGTGCCTGGAGCCGGGGGTTCGCGGGAGAGGGCGAGCAGTACTTC.

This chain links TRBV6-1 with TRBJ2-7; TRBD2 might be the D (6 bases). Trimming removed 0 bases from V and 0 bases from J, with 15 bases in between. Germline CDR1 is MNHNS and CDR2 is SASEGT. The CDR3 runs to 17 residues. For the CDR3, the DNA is TGTGCCAGCAGTGAAGCGCCGCTAGCGAGTAGCTCCTACGAGCAGTACTTC. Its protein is CASSEAPLASSSYEQYF.

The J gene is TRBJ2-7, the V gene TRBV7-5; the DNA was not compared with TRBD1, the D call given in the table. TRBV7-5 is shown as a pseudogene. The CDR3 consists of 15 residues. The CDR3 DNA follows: TGTGTCAGAAGGATCGGGGACAGGGGCCCCTACGAGCAGTACTTC. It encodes CVRRIGDRGPYEQYF.

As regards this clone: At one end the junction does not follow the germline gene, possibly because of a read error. The CDR3 region is CSVEARANGQFF. CDR3 DNA: TGCAGCGTTGAAGCCAGGGCCAATGGGCAGTTCTTC. The V gene is TRBV29-1, the J gene TRBJ2-1; perhaps TRBD1 as D (5 bases). The CDR3 totals 12 residues. Germline lookup yields CDR1 SQVTM and CDR2 ANQGSEA.

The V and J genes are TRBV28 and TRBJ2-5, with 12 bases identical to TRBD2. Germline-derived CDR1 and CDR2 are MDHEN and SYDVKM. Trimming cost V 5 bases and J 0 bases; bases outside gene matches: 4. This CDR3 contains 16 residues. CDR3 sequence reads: CASSPSSGRDQETQYF. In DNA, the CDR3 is TGTGCCAGCAGTCCCTCTAGCGGGAGGGACCAAGAGACCCAGTACTTC.

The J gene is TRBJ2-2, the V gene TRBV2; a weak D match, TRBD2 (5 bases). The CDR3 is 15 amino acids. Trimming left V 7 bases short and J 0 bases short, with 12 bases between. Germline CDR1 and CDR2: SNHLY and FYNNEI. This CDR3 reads CASIQQRTNTGELFF. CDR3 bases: TGTGCCAGCATCCAACAGCGGACGAACACCGGGGAGCTGTTTTTT.

CDR3: CASSLSGTMAYNEQFF. The DNA for the CDR3 is TGTGCCAGCAGTTTATCCGGGACAATGGCCTACAATGAGCAGTTCTTC. The rearrangement uses TRBV28 and TRBJ2-1; D might be TRBD1 (6 bases). The germline V gene has CDR1 MDHEN and CDR2 SYDVKM. The CDR3 contains 16 residues. Trimming took off 1 base at V and 2 bases at J, with 12 bases between the two ends. The whole variable domain, remainder taken from reference TRBV28 and TRBJ2-1, is DVKVTQSSRYLVKRTGEKVFLECVQDMDHENMFWYRQDPGLGLRLIYFSYDVKMKEKGDIPEGYSVSREKKERFSLILESASTNQTSMYLCASSLSGTMAYNEQFFGPGTRLTVL.

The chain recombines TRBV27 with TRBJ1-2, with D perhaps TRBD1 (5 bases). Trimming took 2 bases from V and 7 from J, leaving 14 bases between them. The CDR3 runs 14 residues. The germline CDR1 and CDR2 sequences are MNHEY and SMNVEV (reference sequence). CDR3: CASSLGYRGVGYTF. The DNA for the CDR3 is TGTGCCAGCAGTTTAGGGTATCGGGGGGTTGGCTACACCTTC.

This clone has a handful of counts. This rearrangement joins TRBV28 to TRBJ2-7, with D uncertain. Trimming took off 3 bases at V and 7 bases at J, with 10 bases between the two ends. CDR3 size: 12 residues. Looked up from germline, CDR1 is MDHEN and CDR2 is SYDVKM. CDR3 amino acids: CASSFFDTEQYF. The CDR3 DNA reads TGTGCCAGCAGTTTCTTTGACACAGAGCAGTACTTC.

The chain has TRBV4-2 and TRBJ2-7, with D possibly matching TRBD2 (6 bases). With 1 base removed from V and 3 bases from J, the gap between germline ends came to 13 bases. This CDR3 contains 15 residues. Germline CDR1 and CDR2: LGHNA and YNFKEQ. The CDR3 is CASSQVFGSVYEQYF. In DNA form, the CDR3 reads TGTGCCAGCAGCCAAGTTTTCGGGAGTGTCTACGAGCAGTACTTC.

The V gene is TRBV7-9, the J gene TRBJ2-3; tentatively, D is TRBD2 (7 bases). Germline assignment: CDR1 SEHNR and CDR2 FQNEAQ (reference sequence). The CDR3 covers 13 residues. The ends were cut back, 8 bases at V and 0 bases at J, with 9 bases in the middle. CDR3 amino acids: CASRGASTDTQYF. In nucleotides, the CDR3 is TGTGCCAGCCGGGGGGCGAGCACAGATACGCAGTATTTT.

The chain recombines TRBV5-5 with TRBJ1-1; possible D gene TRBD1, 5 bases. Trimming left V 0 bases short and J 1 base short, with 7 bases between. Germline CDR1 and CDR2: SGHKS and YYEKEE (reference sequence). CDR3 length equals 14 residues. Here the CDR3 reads CASSLGGGNTEAFF. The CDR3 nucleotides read TGTGCCAGCAGCTTGGGCGGGGGGAACACTGAAGCTTTCTTT.

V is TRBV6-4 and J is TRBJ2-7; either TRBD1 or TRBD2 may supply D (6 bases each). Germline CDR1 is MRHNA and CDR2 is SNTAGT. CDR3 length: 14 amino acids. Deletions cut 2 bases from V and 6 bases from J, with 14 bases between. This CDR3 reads CASSDKARGPEQYF. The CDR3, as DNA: TGTGCCAGCAGTGACAAAGCACGGGGGCCCGAGCAGTACTTC.

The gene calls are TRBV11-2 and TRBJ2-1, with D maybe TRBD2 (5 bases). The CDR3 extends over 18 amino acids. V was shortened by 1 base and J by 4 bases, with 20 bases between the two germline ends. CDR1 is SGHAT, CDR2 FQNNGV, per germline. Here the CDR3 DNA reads TGTGCCAGCAGCTTAGCCCCCTCTGCGGGTTTGGGTTACAATGAGCAGTTCTTC. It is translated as CASSLAPSAGLGYNEQFF.

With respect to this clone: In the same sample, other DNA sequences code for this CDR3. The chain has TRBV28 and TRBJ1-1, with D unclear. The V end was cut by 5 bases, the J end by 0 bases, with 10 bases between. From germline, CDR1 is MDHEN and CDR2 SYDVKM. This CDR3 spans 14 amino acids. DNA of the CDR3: TGTGCCAGCAGTCCCCACGGGATGAACACTGAAGCTTTCTTT. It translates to CASSPHGMNTEAFF.

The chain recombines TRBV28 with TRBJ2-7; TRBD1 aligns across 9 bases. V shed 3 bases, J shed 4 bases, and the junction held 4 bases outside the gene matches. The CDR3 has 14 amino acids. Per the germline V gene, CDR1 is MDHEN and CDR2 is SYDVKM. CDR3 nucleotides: TGTGCCAGCAGTTTCCCGGGACAGGGATACGAGCAGTACTTC. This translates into CASSFPGQGYEQYF.

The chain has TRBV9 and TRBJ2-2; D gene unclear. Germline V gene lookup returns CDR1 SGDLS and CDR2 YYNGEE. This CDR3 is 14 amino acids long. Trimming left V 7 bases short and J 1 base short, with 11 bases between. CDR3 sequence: CASERQVNTGELFF. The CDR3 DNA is TGTGCCAGCGAACGGCAGGTGAACACCGGGGAGCTGTTTTTT.

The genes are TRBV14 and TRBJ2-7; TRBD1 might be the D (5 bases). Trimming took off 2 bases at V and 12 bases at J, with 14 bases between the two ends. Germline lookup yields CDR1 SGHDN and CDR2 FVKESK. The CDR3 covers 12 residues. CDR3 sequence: CASSQSQGKPYF. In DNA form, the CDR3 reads TGTGCCAGCAGCCAATCCCAGGGTAAGCCGTACTTC.

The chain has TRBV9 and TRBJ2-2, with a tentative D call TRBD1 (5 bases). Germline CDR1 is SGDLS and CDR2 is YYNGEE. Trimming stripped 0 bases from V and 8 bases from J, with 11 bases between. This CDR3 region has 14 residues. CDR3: CASSVEGLPGELFF. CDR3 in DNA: TGTGCCAGCAGCGTAGAGGGGCTGCCTGGGGAGCTGTTTTTT.

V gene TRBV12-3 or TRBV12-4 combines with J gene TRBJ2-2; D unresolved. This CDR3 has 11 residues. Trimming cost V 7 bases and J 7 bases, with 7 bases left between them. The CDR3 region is CASNGYGELFF. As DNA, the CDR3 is TGTGCCAGCAATGGATACGGGGAGCTGTTTTTT.

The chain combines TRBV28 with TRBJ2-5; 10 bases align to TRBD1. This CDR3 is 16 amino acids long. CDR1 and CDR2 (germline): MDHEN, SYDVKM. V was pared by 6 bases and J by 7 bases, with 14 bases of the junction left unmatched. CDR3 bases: TGTGCCAGCAGCTCTGACAGGGGGCAAGCTCTAGGGACCCAGTACTTC. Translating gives CASSSDRGQALGTQYF. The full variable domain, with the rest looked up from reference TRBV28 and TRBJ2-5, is DVKVTQSSRYLVKRTGEKVFLECVQDMDHENMFWYRQDPGLGLRLIYFSYDVKMKEKGDIPEGYSVSREKKERFSLILESASTNQTSMYLCASSSDRGQALGTQYFGPGTRLLVL.

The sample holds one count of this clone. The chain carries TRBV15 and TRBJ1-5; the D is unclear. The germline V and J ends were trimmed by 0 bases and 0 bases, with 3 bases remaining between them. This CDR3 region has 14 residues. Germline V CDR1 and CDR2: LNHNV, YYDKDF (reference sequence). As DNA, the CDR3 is TGTGCCACCAGCAGAGATCGTAGCAATCAGCCCCAGCATTTT. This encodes CATSRDRSNQPQHF.

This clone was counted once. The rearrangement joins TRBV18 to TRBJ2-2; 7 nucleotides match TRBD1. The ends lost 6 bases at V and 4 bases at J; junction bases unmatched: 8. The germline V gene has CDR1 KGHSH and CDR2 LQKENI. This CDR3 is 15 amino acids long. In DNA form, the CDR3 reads TGTGCCAGCTCGCCCGACAGGGTGAGCACCGGGGAGCTGTTTTTT. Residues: CASSPDRVSTGELFF.

CDR3 residues: CSASEGGLWVQFF. CDR3 nucleotide sequence: TGCAGTGCTAGTGAGGGGGGCTTGTGGGTGCAGTTCTTC. The chain links TRBV20-1 to TRBJ2-1; tentatively, D is TRBD1 or TRBD2 (6 bases each). This CDR3 is built from 13 residues. Deletions cut 3 bases from V and 12 bases from J, with 18 bases between. CDR1 and CDR2 (germline): DFQATT, SNEGSKA (reference sequence).

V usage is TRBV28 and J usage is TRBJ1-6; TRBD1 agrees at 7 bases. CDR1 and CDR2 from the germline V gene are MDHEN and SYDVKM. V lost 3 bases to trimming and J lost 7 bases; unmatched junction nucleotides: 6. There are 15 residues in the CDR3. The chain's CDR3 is CASSLVGRGNSPLHF. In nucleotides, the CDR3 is TGTGCCAGCAGTTTGGTGGGCAGGGGGAATTCACCCCTCCACTTT.